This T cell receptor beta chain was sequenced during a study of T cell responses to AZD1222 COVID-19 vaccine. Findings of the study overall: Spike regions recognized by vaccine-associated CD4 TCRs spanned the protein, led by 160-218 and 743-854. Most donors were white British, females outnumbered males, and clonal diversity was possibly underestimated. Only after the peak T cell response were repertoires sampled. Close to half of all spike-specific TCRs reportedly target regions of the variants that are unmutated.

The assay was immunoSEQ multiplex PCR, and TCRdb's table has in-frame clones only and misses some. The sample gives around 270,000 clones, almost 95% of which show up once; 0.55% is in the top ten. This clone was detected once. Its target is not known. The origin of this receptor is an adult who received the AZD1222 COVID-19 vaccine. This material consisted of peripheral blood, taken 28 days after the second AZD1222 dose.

The CDR3 coding sequence is TGTGCCAGCAGTTCAGGGGCACAGGGCTACAATGAGCAGTTCTTC. It codes for CASSSGAQGYNEQFF. The chain joins TRBV6-5 to TRBJ2-1, with a possible D match to TRBD1 (6 bases). Germline CDR1 is MNHEY and CDR2 is SVGAGI. Trimming took off 4 bases at V and 3 bases at J, with 13 bases between the two ends. The CDR3 extends over 15 amino acids.